The 26 T cell receptor beta chains below were found in one sample sequenced in a study of shared clonotypes between healthy human individuals. Profiled with immunoSEQ multiplex PCR; TCRdb holds only in-frame clones, not every one. Of over a million clones in the sample, about 75% were seen once. Sequenced input: memory CD4+ T cells sorted from blood. Subset here: CD45RA-negative fraction. The receptors stem from a man between 18 and 29 years old in good health.

As DNA, the CDR3 is TGTGCCATCAGTGGGGGACTACTACGACAGCCGGCGCAGTACTTC. Encoded protein: CAISGGLLRQPAQYF. The V gene is TRBV10-3, the J gene TRBJ2-7, with 7 bases lining up with TRBD2. After removal of 4 bases from V and 9 bases from J, the junction contained 15 bases not matched to a gene. Germline V gives CDR1 ENHRY, CDR2 SYGVKD. There are 15 residues in the CDR3.

The J gene is TRBJ2-1, the V gene TRBV5-1; 7 bases are a match to TRBD2. The CDR3 is 17 residues long. V gave up 7 bases and J gave up 8 bases; unmatched junction bases: 21. Germline CDR1 SGHRS, CDR2 YFSETQ. The CDR3 DNA reads TGCGCCAGCGGACTTGCTCTCGCGGGAGCCGCCGCGGATGAGCAGTTCTTC. This codes for CASGLALAGAAADEQFF.

The chain links TRBV7-2 to TRBJ1-2; D is possibly TRBD1 (6 bases). Germline V gene lookup returns CDR1 SGHTA and CDR2 FQGNSA. This CDR3 comprises 15 residues. Trimming cost V 0 bases and J 8 bases, with 16 bases left between them. The CDR3 coding sequence is TGTGCCAGCAGCTTAGCGCGAGGAGGGGGATACGGCTACACCTTC. This codes for CASSLARGGGYGYTF.

This sequence joins TRBV4-1 and TRBJ1-6; no firm D call. Germline CDR1 is MGHRA and CDR2 is YSYEKL. The CDR3 is 15 residues long. V dropped 0 bases and J dropped 10 bases, with 13 bases sitting between them. The CDR3 DNA follows: TGCGCCAGCAGCCAAGACATCGGGCATCGATCACCCCTCCACTTT. This codes for CASSQDIGHRSPLHF.

The J gene is TRBJ2-3, the V gene TRBV28; maybe TRBD1 (6 bases). Looked up from germline, CDR1 is MDHEN and CDR2 is SYDVKM. The CDR3 runs to 15 residues. V lost 1 base and J lost 4, with 12 bases in between. CDR3 bases: TGTGCCAGCAGTTTATATAGGGCAGGGGCAGATACGCAGTATTTT. Its protein is CASSLYRAGADTQYF. Complete variable domain (other parts from reference TRBV28 and TRBJ2-3): DVKVTQSSRYLVKRTGEKVFLECVQDMDHENMFWYRQDPGLGLRLIYFSYDVKMKEKGDIPEGYSVSREKKERFSLILESASTNQTSMYLCASSLYRAGADTQYFGPGTRLTVL.

The chain couples TRBV5-4 to TRBJ2-3; TRBD2 aligns across 9 bases. The CDR3 contains 16 residues. Germline lookup yields CDR1 SGHNT and CDR2 YYREEE (reference sequence). Trimming removed 4 bases from V and 2 bases from J; junction bases left unmatched: 8. The CDR3 loop is CASSPLAGEITDTQYF. In nucleotides, the CDR3 is TGTGCCAGCAGCCCTTTAGCGGGGGAAATCACAGATACGCAGTATTTT.

The chain has TRBV7-9 and TRBJ2-1; TRBD2 aligns across 10 bases. This CDR3 is built from 16 residues. V lost 1 base, J lost 6 bases, and 6 bases stayed unmatched. Germline V CDR1 and CDR2: SEHNR, FQNEAQ (reference sequence). In DNA form, the CDR3 reads TGTGCCAGCAGCTTAGAGGCAGCGGGAGGGCTCAATGAGCAGTTCTTC. It specifies CASSLEAAGGLNEQFF. The entire variable domain, with the rest obtained from reference TRBV7-9 and TRBJ2-1, is as follows: DTGVSQNPRHKITKRGQNVTFRCDPISEHNRLYWYRQTLGQGPEFLTYFQNEAQLEKSRLLSDRFSAERPKGSFSTLEIQRTEQGDSAMYLCASSLEAAGGLNEQFFGPGTRLTVL.

The chain's CDR3 is CASSPTSGDYNEQFF. The CDR3 coding sequence is TGCGCCAGCAGTCCCACTAGCGGGGACTACAATGAGCAGTTCTTC. The V call is TRBV10-1, the J call TRBJ2-1; TRBD2 matches 10 bases. CDR1 is WNHNN, CDR2 SYGVQD, per germline (reference sequence). The CDR3 spans 15 residues. V shed 5 bases, J shed 3 bases, and the junction held 4 bases outside the gene matches.

This sequence joins TRBV28 and TRBJ2-1; D is perhaps TRBD1 (5 bases). There are 15 residues in the CDR3. The V end lost 8 bases, the J end lost 0 bases, and 14 bases lay between the germline ends. The germline V gene has CDR1 MDHEN and CDR2 SYDVKM. The CDR3 DNA is TGTGCCAGCTCAACAGGCGGTGGCTCCTACAATGAGCAGTTCTTC. Residues: CASSTGGGSYNEQFF.

The rearrangement uses TRBV7-2 and TRBJ2-4; D is unclear. The CDR3 has 16 amino acids. The germline gives CDR1 SGHTA, CDR2 FQGNSA. Trimming cost V 1 base and J 0 bases, with 10 bases left between them. CDR3 loop: CASSLVGFLAKNIQYF. CDR3 coding DNA: TGTGCCAGCAGCTTAGTGGGATTTCTAGCCAAAAACATTCAGTACTTC. The full variable domain, completed using reference TRBV7-2 and TRBJ2-4, is GAGVSQSPSNKVTEKGKDVELRCDPISGHTALYWYRQSLGQGLEFLIYFQGNSAPDKSGLPSDRFSAERTGGSVSTLTIQRTQQEDSAVYLCASSLVGFLAKNIQYFGAGTRLSVL.

This sequence joins TRBV9 and TRBJ2-7; 7 bases are shared with TRBD2. After removal of 0 bases from V and 0 bases from J, the junction contained 6 bases not matched to a gene. This CDR3 is built from 16 residues. In germline, CDR1 is SGDLS, CDR2 YYNGEE. CDR3 residues: CASSVESGALSYEQYF. CDR3 DNA sequence: TGTGCCAGCAGCGTAGAAAGCGGGGCCCTCTCCTACGAGCAGTACTTC.

The rearrangement joins TRBV5-1 to TRBJ1-2; D is unclear. V lost 0 bases, J lost 0 bases, and 9 bases lay in between. In germline, CDR1 is SGHRS, CDR2 YFSETQ. This CDR3 is 15 amino acids long. The CDR3 spells CASSLVPSSNYGYTF. CDR3 nucleotide sequence: TGCGCCAGCAGCTTGGTCCCCTCCTCTAACTATGGCTACACCTTC.

The chain links TRBV18 to TRBJ2-5, with D maybe TRBD2 (5 bases). The V end was cut by 0 bases, the J end by 1 base, with 9 bases between. This CDR3 has 15 residues. In germline, CDR1 is KGHSH, CDR2 LQKENI. Here the CDR3 DNA reads TGTGCCAGCTCACCACCGACTATCCTCCAAGAGACCCAGTACTTC. This translates into CASSPPTILQETQYF. The full variable domain, completed using reference TRBV18 and TRBJ2-5, is NAGVMQNPRHLVRRRGQEARLRCSPMKGHSHVYWYRQLPEEGLKFMVYLQKENIIDESGMPKERFSAEFPKEGPSILRIQQVVRGDSAAYFCASSPPTILQETQYFGPGTRLLVL.

Many counts were recorded for this clone. This sequence joins TRBV11-2 and TRBJ2-7, with D unclear. The V end lost 6 bases, the J end lost 4 bases, and 10 bases lay between the germline ends. The V gene's germline CDR1 is SGHAT and CDR2 FQNNGV. CDR3 length equals 12 residues. In nucleotides, the CDR3 is TGTGCCAGCAGTCCGAATGAATACGAGCAGTACTTC. As protein: CASSPNEYEQYF.

This clone was seen a single time. V is TRBV10-1 and J is TRBJ2-5; D remains unclear. Germline CDR1 WNHNN, CDR2 SYGVQD (reference sequence). This CDR3 has 15 residues. Between the trimmed V and J ends, which lost 2 bases and 2 bases, there was a span of 12 bases. CDR3 DNA sequence: TGCGCCAGCAGTGAGAACCTGGGGAAACAAGAGACCCAGTACTTC. Translation: CASSENLGKQETQYF.

This clone was detected ten times or more. The chain couples TRBV21-1 to TRBJ1-2. TRBV21-1 is a documented pseudogene. The CDR3 spans 12 residues. The CDR3 here is CASSIEVLGYTF. CDR3 sequence (DNA): TGTGCCAGCAGCATTGAGGTACTCGGCTACACCTTC.

The genes are TRBV7-8 and TRBJ2-7; TRBD2 agrees at 7 bases. This CDR3 has 15 amino acids. CDR1 and CDR2 (germline): SGHVS, FQNEAQ. The ends lost 1 base at V and 7 bases at J; junction bases unmatched: 10. The CDR3 DNA reads TGTGCCAGCAGCTTAGTTTGGGCGGGGGAGAGGGAGCAGTACTTC. Its protein product is CASSLVWAGEREQYF. Looking up the rest from reference TRBV7-8 and TRBJ2-7 gives the full variable domain: GAGVSQSPRYKVAKRGQDVALRCDPISGHVSLFWYQQALGQGPEFLTYFQNEAQLDKSGLPSDRFFAERPEGSVSTLKIQRTQQEDSAVYLCASSLVWAGEREQYFGPGTRLTVT.

The chain joins TRBV7-2 to TRBJ1-4; the D gene is possibly TRBD1 (6 bases). V lost 3 bases and J lost 4, with 18 bases in between. In germline, CDR1 is SGHTA, CDR2 FQGNSA. The CDR3 length is 17 residues. CDR3 DNA sequence: TGTGCCAGCAGCTTGGACAGAACCTCCAATAGTAATGAAAAACTGTTTTTT. It specifies CASSLDRTSNSNEKLFF. The full variable domain, completed using reference TRBV7-2 and TRBJ1-4, is GAGVSQSPSNKVTEKGKDVELRCDPISGHTALYWYRQSLGQGLEFLIYFQGNSAPDKSGLPSDRFSAERTGGSVSTLTIQRTQQEDSAVYLCASSLDRTSNSNEKLFFGSGTQLSVL.

The genes are TRBV2 and TRBJ2-2, with a possible D match to TRBD1 (6 bases). CDR3 length: 14 residues. Trimming left V 8 bases short and J 1 base short, with 11 bases between. Germline CDR1 SNHLY, CDR2 FYNNEI. The DNA of the CDR3 is TGTGCCAGCGACGCCAGGGGGAACACCGGGGAGCTGTTTTTT. Protein sequence: CASDARGNTGELFF.

This clone showed up just once. The chain combines TRBV5-6 with TRBJ2-7; TRBD2 matches 10 bases. This CDR3 has 13 amino acids. Germline values: CDR1 SGHDT, CDR2 YYEEEE. The junction had 2 bases not matched to a gene; V was cut back by 4 bases and J by 4 bases. The CDR3 nucleotides are TGTGCCAGCAGCCCGGGACTAGCGTACGAGCAGTACTTC. The encoded protein is CASSPGLAYEQYF.

The V gene is TRBV18, the J gene TRBJ2-7; TRBD2 matches 8 bases. V trimming: 3 bases; J trimming: 7 bases; junction bases outside the gene matches: 8. Germline lookup yields CDR1 KGHSH and CDR2 LQKENI. The CDR3 covers 14 residues. The CDR3 spells CASSPDGRAKEQYF. CDR3 nucleotides: TGTGCCAGCTCACCCGACGGGAGGGCCAAAGAGCAGTACTTC. Complete variable domain (other parts from reference TRBV18 and TRBJ2-7): NAGVMQNPRHLVRRRGQEARLRCSPMKGHSHVYWYRQLPEEGLKFMVYLQKENIIDESGMPKERFSAEFPKEGPSILRIQQVVRGDSAAYFCASSPDGRAKEQYFGPGTRLTVT.

This clone occurred once. Other DNA sequences within the sample encode an identical CDR3. The CDR3 nucleotides are TGCGCCAGCAGCTTGGGAAACTACGAGCAGTACTTC. It yields the protein CASSLGNYEQYF. The chain carries TRBV5-1 and TRBJ2-7; D call uncertain. Between the trimmed V and J ends, which lost 0 bases and 3 bases, there was a span of 4 bases. Germline assignment: CDR1 SGHRS and CDR2 YFSETQ. CDR3 size: 12 residues.

The chain uses TRBV5-1 and TRBJ2-1; perhaps D is TRBD1 or TRBD2 (5 bases each). This CDR3 has 12 residues. Germline lookup yields CDR1 SGHRS and CDR2 YFSETQ. Trimming left V 4 bases short and J 7 bases short, with 9 bases between. The CDR3 protein is CASSPGHNEQFF. CDR3 nucleotides: TGCGCCAGCAGCCCGGGGCATAATGAGCAGTTCTTC.

This chain joins TRBV2 and TRBJ2-2, with 13 bases that match TRBD2. Germline CDR1 and CDR2: SNHLY and FYNNEI. This CDR3 spans 16 amino acids. After removal of 6 bases from V and 4 bases from J, the junction contained 5 bases not matched to a gene. In nucleotides, the CDR3 is TGTGCCAGCAGAGGACTAGCGGGGGACCCCACCGGGGAGCTGTTTTTT. Protein sequence: CASRGLAGDPTGELFF. Full variable domain (remainder filled in from reference TRBV2 and TRBJ2-2): EPEVTQTPSHQVTQMGQEVILRCVPISNHLYFYWYRQILGQKVEFLVSFYNNEISEKSEIFDDQFSVERPDGSNFTLKIRSTKLEDSAMYFCASRGLAGDPTGELFFGEGSRLTVL.

This rearrangement joins TRBV5-1 to TRBJ2-7, with TRBD2 matching over 10 bases. Looked up from germline, CDR1 is SGHRS and CDR2 is YFSETQ. V lost 1 base and J lost 2; bases outside the gene matches: 6. The CDR3 length is 16 residues. This chain's CDR3 is CASSLNTGLAPYEQYF. DNA for the CDR3: TGCGCCAGCAGCTTGAACACGGGACTAGCGCCCTACGAGCAGTACTTC.

There are a few counts of this clone. V usage is TRBV18 and J usage is TRBJ1-3, with TRBD1 matching over 9 bases. The CDR3 runs to 15 residues. J lost 4 bases, V lost 0 bases, and 1 base had no gene match. The germline CDR1 and CDR2 sequences are KGHSH and LQKENI. Here the CDR3 reads CASSPPGQGGNTIYF. In DNA, the CDR3 is TGTGCCAGCTCACCACCGGGACAGGGAGGAAACACCATATATTTT.